This TCR beta chain comes out of a study of blood T cell repertoires in COVID-19. Profiling relied on immunoSEQ multiplex PCR, and the TCRdb table lists in-frame clones only, not all of them. This sample has about 320,000 clones, with around 85% found just once. Germline V gene lookup returns CDR1 ENHRY and CDR2 SYGVKD. The CDR3 spans 14 residues. The V and J ends lost 4 bases and 6 bases, in that order; junction bases with no gene match: 5. This TCR was recovered from a woman in her 30s who had been exposed to COVID-19. Input material: PBMCs or T cells enriched from blood (not recorded which). This sequence joins TRBV10-3 and TRBJ1-2; 10 bases are a match to TRBD1. The CDR3 coding sequence is TGTGCCATCAGTGGGCCGGACAGGGGGAATGGCTACACCTTC. Its translation: CAISGPDRGNGYTF.